The rows below give T cell receptor beta chains drawn from one sample of a study of blood T cell repertoires in COVID-19. Profiling relied on immunoSEQ multiplex PCR, and the TCRdb table lists in-frame clones only, not all of them. The table records about 180,000 clones, approximately 79% of them present only once. The specimen was peripheral blood. The receptors come from a woman in her 70s with acute or convalescent COVID-19. CDR3s include the opening cysteine and the closing phenylalanine or tryptophan. Each record gives: V gene, J gene, CDR3 protein.

v_gene: TRBV7-2
j_gene: TRBJ2-3
CDR3aa: CASSLAGGPPDTQYF

v_gene: TRBV5-1
j_gene: TRBJ2-5
CDR3aa: CASSLNDGEETQYF

v_gene: TRBV2
j_gene: TRBJ1-4
CDR3aa: CASSLRTGAEKLFF

v_gene: TRBV19
j_gene: TRBJ1-5
CDR3aa: CASADRYNQPQHF

v_gene: TRBV29-1
j_gene: TRBJ1-1
CDR3aa: CSVENRFMMNTEAFF

v_gene: TRBV5-5
j_gene: TRBJ2-7
CDR3aa: CASSIWGTGGREQYF

v_gene: TRBV7-9
j_gene: TRBJ2-7
CDR3aa: CASSNPGQGRYEQYF

v_gene: TRBV3-1/TRBV3-2
j_gene: TRBJ2-7
CDR3aa: CASSRAGVRNEQYF

v_gene: TRBV2
j_gene: TRBJ2-7
CDR3aa: CASSPGVGNEQYF

v_gene: TRBV7-2
j_gene: TRBJ1-4
CDR3aa: CASSLQAGDNEKLFF

v_gene: TRBV24-1
j_gene: TRBJ2-3
CDR3aa: CATSDLYSVGDTQYF

v_gene: TRBV19
j_gene: TRBJ2-5
CDR3aa: CASSMSRETQYF

v_gene: TRBV7-6
j_gene: TRBJ1-4
CDR3aa: CASVGGEKLFF

v_gene: TRBV9
j_gene: TRBJ2-5
CDR3aa: CASSARSGRAGETQYF

v_gene: TRBV9
j_gene: TRBJ1-2
CDR3aa: CASSVQVGQGSGGYTF

v_gene: TRBV28
j_gene: TRBJ1-1
CDR3aa: CASCRRSEAFF

v_gene: TRBV25-1
j_gene: TRBJ2-1
CDR3aa: CASASGLPNEQFF

v_gene: TRBV9
j_gene: TRBJ2-2
CDR3aa: CASSYLPGTSGNTGELFF

v_gene: TRBV3-1/TRBV3-2
j_gene: TRBJ1-2
CDR3aa: CASSQVGRGPYGYTF

v_gene: TRBV4-1
j_gene: TRBJ2-5
CDR3aa: CASSRVQRGEQETQYF

v_gene: TRBV19
j_gene: TRBJ2-2
CDR3aa: CASRPASGRDTGELFF

v_gene: TRBV2
j_gene: TRBJ2-2
CDR3aa: CASSLFLVAGGLGAGELFF

v_gene: TRBV5-6
j_gene: TRBJ2-5
CDR3aa: CASSPLGLAGSRETQYF

v_gene: TRBV9
j_gene: TRBJ2-3
CDR3aa: CASSVVSRTLDTQYF

v_gene: TRBV29-1
j_gene: TRBJ2-2
CDR3aa: CSVEFGTGPGELFF

v_gene: TRBV7-8
j_gene: TRBJ2-7
CDR3aa: CASSLDRPYEQYF

v_gene: TRBV2
j_gene: TRBJ2-1
CDR3aa: CASGGTRGSNEQFF

v_gene: TRBV10-2
j_gene: TRBJ1-5
CDR3aa: CASSESAVSNQPQHF

v_gene: TRBV3-1/TRBV3-2
j_gene: TRBJ2-2
CDR3aa: CASSHPGFPGAGELFF

v_gene: TRBV5-4
j_gene: TRBJ2-1
CDR3aa: CASTNLGRGEFASYNEQFF

v_gene: TRBV5-1
j_gene: TRBJ2-1
CDR3aa: CASSSSGSNVNEQFF

v_gene: TRBV7-8
j_gene: TRBJ1-6
CDR3aa: CASSLRQGEGGSPLHF

v_gene: TRBV2
j_gene: TRBJ1-5
CDR3aa: CASSARDSRSNQPQHF